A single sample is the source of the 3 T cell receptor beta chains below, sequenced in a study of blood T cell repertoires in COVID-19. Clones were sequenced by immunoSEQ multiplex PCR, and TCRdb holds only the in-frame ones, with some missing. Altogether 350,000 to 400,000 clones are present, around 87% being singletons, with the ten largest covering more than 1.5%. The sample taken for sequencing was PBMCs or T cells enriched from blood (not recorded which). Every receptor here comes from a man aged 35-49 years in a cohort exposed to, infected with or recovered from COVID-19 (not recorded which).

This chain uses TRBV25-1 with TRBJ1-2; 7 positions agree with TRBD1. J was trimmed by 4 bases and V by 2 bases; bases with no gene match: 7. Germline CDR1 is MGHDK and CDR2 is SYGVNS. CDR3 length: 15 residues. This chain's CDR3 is CASSEPRGLGYGYTF. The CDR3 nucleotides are TGTGCCAGCAGTGAACCCAGGGGGTTGGGCTATGGCTACACCTTC.

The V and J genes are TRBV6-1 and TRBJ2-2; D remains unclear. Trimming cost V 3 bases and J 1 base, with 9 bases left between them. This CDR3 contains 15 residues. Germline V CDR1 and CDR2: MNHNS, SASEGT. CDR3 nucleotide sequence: TGTGCCAGCAGTGAGGCGGCATTGAACACCGGGGAGCTGTTTTTT. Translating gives CASSEAALNTGELFF.

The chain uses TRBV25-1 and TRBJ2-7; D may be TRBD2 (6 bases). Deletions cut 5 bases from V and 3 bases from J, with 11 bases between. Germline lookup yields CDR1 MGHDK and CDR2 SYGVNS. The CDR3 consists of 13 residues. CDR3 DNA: TGTGCCAGCAGTCGACTAGAGGGCTACGAGCAGTACTTC. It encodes CASSRLEGYEQYF.